The sequence of this T cell receptor beta chain was determined in a study of blood T cell repertoires in COVID-19. This table comes from immunoSEQ multiplex PCR, and its TCRdb copy is limited to in-frame clones, with some not included. This sample has roughly 200,000 clones; around 84% occur once, and the top ten carry over 9.5%. After removal of 2 bases from V and 0 bases from J, the junction contained 7 bases not matched to a gene. Germline-derived CDR1 and CDR2 are WSHSY and SAAADI. The CDR3 sequence is 18 residues long. The gene calls are TRBV10-2 and TRBJ1-3; 10 bases align to TRBD1. The specimen sequenced was peripheral blood. The sequence derives from a woman of 80 years or more with COVID-19, enrolled during active disease. The CDR3 here is CASSEGGDRGRSGNTIYF. The CDR3, as DNA: TGCGCCAGCAGTGAGGGGGGGGACAGGGGCCGCTCTGGAAACACCATATATTTT.